This T cell receptor beta chain came from a study of blood T cell repertoires in COVID-19. Across the whole study: Sample material is recorded as cDNA or gDNA derived from T cells, B-cell-depleted T cells, or PBMCs.

Recruitment covered over 20 US areas and drew participants whose ages spanned roughly 18 to 90 years. Participants had their cohort set by participant-reported clinical history. Cohort 3 recovery required two negative PCRs, clearance, or symptom resolution. The CDR3 loop spans 15 amino acids. Germline values: CDR1 MNHEY, CDR2 SVGAGI. Trimming cost V 5 bases and J 2 bases, with 15 bases left between them. Measured with immunoSEQ multiplex PCR; TCRdb has only the in-frame clones, and not every one. The data show approximately 200,000 clones, over 75% seen once. The sequence came from a man between 35 and 55 years old who had recovered from COVID-19. The sequenced sample was PBMCs or T cells enriched from blood (not recorded which). The J gene is TRBJ1-2, the V gene TRBV6-5; tentatively, D is TRBD1 (5 bases). DNA of the CDR3: TGTGCCAGCAGTCCCGGGGGGGGGAGAAACTATGGCTACACCTTC. Encoded protein: CASSPGGGRNYGYTF.